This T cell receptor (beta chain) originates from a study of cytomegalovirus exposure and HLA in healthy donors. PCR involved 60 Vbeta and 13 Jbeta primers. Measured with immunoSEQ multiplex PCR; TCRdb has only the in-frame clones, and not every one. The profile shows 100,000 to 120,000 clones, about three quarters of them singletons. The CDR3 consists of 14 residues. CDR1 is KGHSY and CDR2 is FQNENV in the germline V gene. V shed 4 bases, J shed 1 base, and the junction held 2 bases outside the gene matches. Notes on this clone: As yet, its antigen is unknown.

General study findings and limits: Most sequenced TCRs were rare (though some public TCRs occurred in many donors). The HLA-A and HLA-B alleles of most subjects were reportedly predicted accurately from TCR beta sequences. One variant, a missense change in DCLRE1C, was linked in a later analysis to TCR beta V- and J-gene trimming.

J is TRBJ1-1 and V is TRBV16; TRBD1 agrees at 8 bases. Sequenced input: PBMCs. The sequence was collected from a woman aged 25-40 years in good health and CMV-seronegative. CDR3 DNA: TGTGCCAGCAGCCCGGGACAGGCGAACACTGAAGCTTTCTTT. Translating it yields CASSPGQANTEAFF.